What follows are 30 T cell receptor beta chains derived from one specimen sequenced in a study of T cells in Graves' hyperthyroidism and ophthalmopathy. The TCR beta CDR3 regions underwent amplification using RNA transcripts as the source. HTBI primers were the set used in a first-round RT-PCR of the TCR CDR3. TCRdb reanalysed the multiplex PCR reads using MiXCR and keeps one entry per CDR3 protein. This table has about 610,000 distinct CDR3 sequences, about 16% appearing once. The specimen sequenced was blood. The receptors were sampled from a woman aged 40 to 50 with Graves' ophthalmopathy.

This clonotype turned up a few times. The chain joins TRBV7-9 to TRBJ2-1; the D is unclear. The CDR3 has 12 residues. With 7 bases removed from V and 7 bases from J, the gap between germline ends came to 11 bases. Germline-derived CDR1 and CDR2 are SEHNR and FQNEAQ (reference sequence). CDR3 DNA: TGTGCCAGCACCCGAATCCGAAATGAGCAGTTCTTC. Translated: CASTRIRNEQFF.

This clonotype came up many times. The chain is built from TRBV28 and TRBJ2-3, with D perhaps TRBD1 (5 bases). The CDR3 has 16 residues. The V gene's germline CDR1 is MDHEN and CDR2 SYDVKM. The V end lost 8 bases, the J end lost 4 bases, and 22 bases lay between the germline ends. This CDR3 is CASSDVRGSGADTQYF. In nucleotides, the CDR3 is TGTGCCAGCTCCGACGTTAGGGGTAGTGGCGCAGATACGCAGTATTTT. Variable domain in full (rest from reference TRBV28 and TRBJ2-3): DVKVTQSSRYLVKRTGEKVFLECVQDMDHENMFWYRQDPGLGLRLIYFSYDVKMKEKGDIPEGYSVSREKKERFSLILESASTNQTSMYLCASSDVRGSGADTQYFGPGTRLTVL.

This chain uses TRBV14 with TRBJ2-1, with unresolved D. The CDR3 spans 12 residues. V dropped 2 bases and J dropped 7 bases, with 6 bases sitting between them. Germline V gives CDR1 SGHDN, CDR2 FVKESK. DNA for the CDR3: TGTGCCAGCAGCCAACGGTGGAATGAGCAGTTCTTC. It is translated as CASSQRWNEQFF.

This clonotype was detected ten times or more. V gene TRBV2 combines with J gene TRBJ2-3; weak D call: TRBD1 (6 bases). CDR1 and CDR2 (germline): SNHLY, FYNNEI. This CDR3 comprises 14 residues. Trimming left V 6 bases short and J 2 bases short, with 12 bases between. CDR3 in DNA: TGTGCCAGCAGGTCGCAGGGGTCCACAGATACGCAGTATTTT. Amino acid sequence: CASRSQGSTDTQYF. Full variable domain (remainder filled in from reference TRBV2 and TRBJ2-3): EPEVTQTPSHQVTQMGQEVILRCVPISNHLYFYWYRQILGQKVEFLVSFYNNEISEKSEIFDDQFSVERPDGSNFTLKIRSTKLEDSAMYFCASRSQGSTDTQYFGPGTRLTVL.

This clonotype was detected once. A clone one base away is much larger, so this may be a read error. This rearrangement joins TRBV6-1 to TRBJ2-1; 10 bases are a match to TRBD2. Germline V gene data show CDR1 as MNHNS and CDR2 as SASEGT. This CDR3 spans 15 amino acids. Trimming at V came to 8 bases and at J to 9 bases, leaving 13 bases not matched to a gene. In DNA form, the CDR3 reads TGTGCCAGCTCACGTCCTAGCGGGAGTTCTATTGAGCAGTTCTTC. The encoded protein is CASSRPSGSSIEQFF.

The chain recombines TRBV5-8 with TRBJ2-2; 8 nucleotides match TRBD2. The CDR3 is made up of 17 amino acids. The junction had 5 bases not matched to a gene; V was cut back by 0 bases and J by 1 base. Germline V gene data show CDR1 as SGHTS and CDR2 as YDEGEE. The chain's CDR3 is CASSLESGGVNTGELFF. DNA of the CDR3: TGTGCCAGCAGCTTGGAGTCGGGAGGGGTGAACACCGGGGAGCTGTTTTTT.

This clonotype was seen at least ten times. This sequence joins TRBV27 and TRBJ1-2; the D gene is possibly TRBD1 (6 bases). Trimming took 10 bases from V and 8 from J, leaving 20 bases between them. Germline CDR1 reads MNHEY; CDR2 reads SMNVEV (reference sequence). The CDR3 covers 13 residues. CDR3 loop: CATRWGGAGGYTF. CDR3 coding DNA: TGTGCCACCAGGTGGGGGGGCGCCGGCGGCTACACCTTC.

The chain links TRBV6-9 to TRBJ1-2; D is ambiguous. Trimming took off 4 bases at V and 3 bases at J, with 12 bases between the two ends. The CDR3 spans 14 residues. Per the germline V gene, CDR1 is MNHGY and CDR2 is SVAAGI. This chain's CDR3 is CASSSYPPYYGYTF. CDR3 nucleotide sequence: TGTGCCAGCAGTTCTTACCCCCCGTACTATGGCTACACCTTC.

The chain recombines TRBV6-2 or TRBV6-3 with TRBJ2-5, with 9 bases identical to TRBD1. CDR1 MNHEY and CDR2 SVGEGT come from the germline V gene. Trimming removed 2 bases from V and 4 bases from J; junction bases left unmatched: 8. The CDR3 sequence is 16 residues long. CDR3 nucleotides: TGTGCCAGCAGTTACCCGGGACAGGGCAGGGGAGAGACCCAGTACTTC. Its translation is CASSYPGQGRGETQYF.

This clonotype appeared a few times. The chain carries TRBV19 and TRBJ2-3; D might be TRBD2 (6 bases). Germline V gene data show CDR1 as LNHDA and CDR2 as SQIVND (reference sequence). The V end was cut by 10 bases, the J end by 4 bases, with 18 bases between. The CDR3 is 14 amino acids. CDR3 region: CATLGGDSADTQYF. The DNA for the CDR3 is TGTGCCACCCTTGGAGGGGATAGTGCAGATACGCAGTATTTT.

This clonotype came up many times. V and J are TRBV2 and TRBJ2-7; 9 nucleotides line up with TRBD2. CDR1 and CDR2 from the germline V gene are SNHLY and FYNNEI. V gave up 5 bases and J gave up 1 base; unmatched junction bases: 3. The CDR3 runs 14 residues. The CDR3 DNA is TGTGCCAGCAGTAGGACTAGCGTATCCTACGAGCAGTACTTC. It translates to CASSRTSVSYEQYF.

The genes are TRBV5-6 and TRBJ1-6; 7 nucleotides match TRBD1. This CDR3 region has 15 residues. Trimming at V came to 0 bases and at J to 7 bases, leaving 4 bases not matched to a gene. Germline V lookup: CDR1 SGHDT, CDR2 YYEEEE. The chain's CDR3 is CASSLERGQNSPLHF. DNA of the CDR3: TGTGCCAGCAGCTTGGAGAGGGGGCAGAATTCACCCCTCCACTTT.

This clonotype was detected many times. V usage is TRBV6-1 and J usage is TRBJ2-1; 10 bases map to TRBD2. The J segment lost 15 bases and the V segment lost 6 bases, leaving 17 bases of the junction unmatched. Germline-derived CDR1 and CDR2 are MNHNS and SASEGT. The CDR3 spans 15 residues. For the CDR3, the DNA is TGTGCCAGCAGCCCATCGCAGCGGGAGGGCCCCCTTCGGTTCTTC. The encoded protein is CASSPSQREGPLRFF.

This clonotype turned up a few times. The chain is built from TRBV6-1 and TRBJ1-6; a weak D match, TRBD1 (5 bases). The CDR3 is 14 residues long. V gave up 8 bases and J gave up 7 bases, with 15 bases separating them. From germline, CDR1 is MNHNS and CDR2 SASEGT. In nucleotides, the CDR3 is TGTGCCAGCGCCAGGGCCCCTTTGAATTCACCCCTCCACTTT. Translated, it gives CASARAPLNSPLHF.

This clonotype was found a few times. CDR3 in DNA: TGTAGAGTCGGGACGACGAGAGTTAACTATGGCTACACCTTC. Its protein is CRVGTTRVNYGYTF. V is TRBV6-1 and J is TRBJ1-2; perhaps TRBD1 as D (5 bases). This CDR3 contains 14 residues. Germline V gene sequence: CDR1 MNHNS, CDR2 SASEGT.

This clonotype was seen repeatedly, ten times or more. The J gene is TRBJ2-7, the V gene TRBV2, with TRBD1 matching 8 bases. Germline CDR1 SNHLY, CDR2 FYNNEI. The CDR3 totals 14 residues. Trimming cost V 0 bases and J 7 bases; bases outside gene matches: 5. The CDR3 DNA reads TGTGCCAGCAGTGAAGCTGCAGGGGGCTTTGAGCAGTACTTC. Its protein is CASSEAAGGFEQYF.

A few counts support this clonotype. The chain has TRBV24-1 and TRBJ2-1; D uncertain. Germline V gives CDR1 KGHDR, CDR2 SFDVKD. V lost 2 bases and J lost 9, with 16 bases in between. This CDR3 has 15 residues. The CDR3 spells CATSDSWQATSEQFF. For the CDR3, the DNA is TGTGCCACCAGTGATTCTTGGCAGGCCACGAGTGAGCAGTTCTTC.

This clonotype was detected once. The V and J genes are TRBV11-2 and TRBJ2-1, with TRBD2 matching over 7 bases. Germline V gene sequence: CDR1 SGHAT, CDR2 FQNNGV. The CDR3 consists of 15 residues. Trimming at V came to 5 bases and at J to 0 bases, leaving 4 bases not matched to a gene. The CDR3 coding sequence is TGTGCCAGCAGCAAACTAGCGACCTCCTACAATGAGCAGTTCTTC. It yields the protein CASSKLATSYNEQFF.

This clonotype was seen only a few times. The missing conserved phenylalanine or tryptophan at the end of this CDR3 makes a read error likely. V is TRBV19 and J is TRBJ2-1, with D perhaps assigned TRBD1 or TRBD2 (5 bases each). V lost 1 base and J lost 1, with 5 bases in between. CDR1 LNHDA and CDR2 SQIVND come from the germline V gene (reference sequence). The CDR3 runs 14 residues. CDR3 sequence reads: CASSIGGSYNEQFL. In nucleotides, the CDR3 is TGTGCCAGTAGTATAGGGGGGTCCTACAATGAGCAGTTCCTC.

This clonotype was detected a few times. The rearrangement links TRBV12-3 or TRBV12-4 to TRBJ1-1; 7 bases agree with TRBD1. Trimming cost V 8 bases and J 7 bases; bases outside gene matches: 10. CDR3 length: 13 residues. DNA of the CDR3: TGTGCCAGCGGCCAAACAGGGGATTTTGAAGCTTTCTTT. Protein: CASGQTGDFEAFF.

This clonotype was detected many times. The chain recombines TRBV20-1 with TRBJ1-2, with D uncertain. The V and J ends lost 4 bases and 6 bases respectively, with 15 bases between them. Germline V gives CDR1 DFQATT, CDR2 SNEGSKA (reference sequence). The CDR3 consists of 13 residues. The CDR3 DNA reads as TGCAGTGCTAAAGATCCTCGAAAGGATGGCTACACCTTC. This gives the protein CSAKDPRKDGYTF.

This chain links TRBV15 with TRBJ2-3; D perhaps matches TRBD1 (5 bases). The V gene's germline CDR1 is LNHNV and CDR2 YYDKDF (reference sequence). This CDR3 has 17 amino acids. The germline V and J ends were trimmed by 0 bases and 6 bases, with 19 bases remaining between them. The CDR3 spells CATSRDRGSAKSDTQYF. In nucleotides, the CDR3 is TGTGCCACCAGCAGAGATAGGGGATCGGCGAAGTCGGATACGCAGTATTTT.

The chain recombines TRBV5-1 with TRBJ1-4; 7 bases agree with TRBD1. This CDR3 contains 16 residues. J was trimmed by 6 bases and V by 2 bases; bases with no gene match: 10. The germline gives CDR1 SGHRS, CDR2 YFSETQ. The CDR3 DNA is TGCGCCAGCAGCTTTGGAGAAGGGGGCCGGCATGAAAAACTGTTTTTT. Its protein product is CASSFGEGGRHEKLFF.

In this sample, this clonotype turned up many times. CDR3 sequence: CASSQVVRKRQGDYGYTF. Here the CDR3 DNA reads TGCGCCAGCAGCCAAGTAGTCCGGAAGAGACAGGGGGACTATGGCTACACCTTC. This chain links TRBV4-1 with TRBJ1-2; 9 positions agree with TRBD1. The CDR3 covers 18 residues. The V gene end was trimmed by 1 base and the J gene end by 3 bases; junction bases not matched to a gene: 12. The germline CDR1 and CDR2 sequences are MGHRA and YSYEKL.

The rearrangement joins TRBV7-9 to TRBJ2-7, with 10 bases lining up with TRBD1. The CDR3 sequence is 17 residues long. The germline gives CDR1 SEHNR, CDR2 FQNEAQ (reference sequence). The V gene end was trimmed by 4 bases and the J gene end by 6 bases; junction bases not matched to a gene: 15. CDR3 sequence reads: CASSSHSTPGTGVEQYF. CDR3 coding DNA: TGTGCCAGCAGCTCACATTCTACTCCCGGGACAGGGGTCGAGCAGTACTTC.

The chain combines TRBV9 with TRBJ2-2; 14 positions match TRBD2. The V segment lost 4 bases and the J segment 6 bases; nucleotides outside the gene matches: 17. Germline-derived CDR1 and CDR2 are SGDLS and YYNGEE. The CDR3 has 20 amino acids. The CDR3 sequence is CASSMKGGGTSGSGAGELFF. In nucleotides, the CDR3 is TGTGCCAGCAGCATGAAAGGAGGGGGGACTAGCGGGAGTGGAGCCGGGGAGCTGTTTTTT.

CDR3 sequence (DNA): TGCGCCAGCAGCTTGTTATTGCGGGAGGGCCAAGAGACCCAGTACTTC. Translation: CASSLLLREGQETQYF. This chain uses TRBV5-1 with TRBJ2-5; 9 nucleotides line up with TRBD2. The junction had 5 bases not matched to a gene; V was cut back by 1 base and J by 1 base. This CDR3 has 16 residues. Germline values: CDR1 SGHRS, CDR2 YFSETQ.

This clonotype was counted once. This rearrangement joins TRBV10-2 to TRBJ1-5; 12 nucleotides agree with TRBD1. J gave up 6 bases and V 6 bases, and 3 bases lay outside the gene matches. Germline loops: CDR1 WSHSY, CDR2 SAAADI. The CDR3 sequence is 14 residues long. In nucleotides, the CDR3 is TGCGCCAGCAGGGGACAGGGGGCTACTCAGCCCCAGCATTTT. Its translation: CASRGQGATQPQHF.

This clonotype appeared many times. This sequence joins TRBV2 and TRBJ1-6, with TRBD1 as a possible D gene (5 bases). Trimming took 7 bases from V and 10 from J, leaving 11 bases between them. The CDR3 has 12 amino acids. Germline CDR1 and CDR2: SNHLY and FYNNEI. Here the CDR3 DNA reads TGTGCCAGCACAGGGTTTCGATCACCCCTCCACTTT. This gives the protein CASTGFRSPLHF.

The chain recombines TRBV7-9 with TRBJ2-2, with D unclear. The CDR3 spans 11 residues. Germline V CDR1 and CDR2: SEHNR, FQNEAQ (reference sequence). The V end lost 11 bases, the J end lost 4 bases, and 8 bases lay between the germline ends. The CDR3 DNA reads TGTGCCTTCAGGAGCACCGGGGAGCTGTTTTTT. It is translated as CAFRSTGELFF.